This T cell receptor (beta chain) was sequenced during a study of shared clonotypes between healthy human individuals. Per the original methods: In the immunoSEQ data, sequences were junction-only and lacked quality scores, so filtering differed. Sequenced by immunoSEQ multiplex PCR; TCRdb stores in-frame clones only, minus some. D and trimming come from the DNA, and the V and J calls and clone size come from that table. The sample gives 2.5 million or so clones, approximately 92% of which show up once; roughly 0.14% is in the top ten. Concerning this clone: Its antigen is currently unknown.

Study-level findings and limits: The study found about 5% of naive CD4 clonotypes shared across a few donors. A small donor pool kept down the genetic and exposure-history diversity that was represented. Sampling covered blood only; tissue repertoires likely differ.

Germline V gives CDR1 DFQATT, CDR2 SNEGSKA (reference sequence). This CDR3 contains 11 residues. Trimming stripped 0 bases from V and 6 bases from J, with 6 bases between. Sequencing input: naive CD4+ T cells sorted from blood. Regarding subset: CD45RA+ positively selected. The sequence derives from a man aged 18 to 29 in good health. This chain uses TRBV20-1 with TRBJ2-7; D possibly corresponds to TRBD2 (5 bases). The CDR3 nucleotides are TGCAGTGCTAGAGATCGGGGCGAGCAGTACTTC. It codes for CSARDRGEQYF.